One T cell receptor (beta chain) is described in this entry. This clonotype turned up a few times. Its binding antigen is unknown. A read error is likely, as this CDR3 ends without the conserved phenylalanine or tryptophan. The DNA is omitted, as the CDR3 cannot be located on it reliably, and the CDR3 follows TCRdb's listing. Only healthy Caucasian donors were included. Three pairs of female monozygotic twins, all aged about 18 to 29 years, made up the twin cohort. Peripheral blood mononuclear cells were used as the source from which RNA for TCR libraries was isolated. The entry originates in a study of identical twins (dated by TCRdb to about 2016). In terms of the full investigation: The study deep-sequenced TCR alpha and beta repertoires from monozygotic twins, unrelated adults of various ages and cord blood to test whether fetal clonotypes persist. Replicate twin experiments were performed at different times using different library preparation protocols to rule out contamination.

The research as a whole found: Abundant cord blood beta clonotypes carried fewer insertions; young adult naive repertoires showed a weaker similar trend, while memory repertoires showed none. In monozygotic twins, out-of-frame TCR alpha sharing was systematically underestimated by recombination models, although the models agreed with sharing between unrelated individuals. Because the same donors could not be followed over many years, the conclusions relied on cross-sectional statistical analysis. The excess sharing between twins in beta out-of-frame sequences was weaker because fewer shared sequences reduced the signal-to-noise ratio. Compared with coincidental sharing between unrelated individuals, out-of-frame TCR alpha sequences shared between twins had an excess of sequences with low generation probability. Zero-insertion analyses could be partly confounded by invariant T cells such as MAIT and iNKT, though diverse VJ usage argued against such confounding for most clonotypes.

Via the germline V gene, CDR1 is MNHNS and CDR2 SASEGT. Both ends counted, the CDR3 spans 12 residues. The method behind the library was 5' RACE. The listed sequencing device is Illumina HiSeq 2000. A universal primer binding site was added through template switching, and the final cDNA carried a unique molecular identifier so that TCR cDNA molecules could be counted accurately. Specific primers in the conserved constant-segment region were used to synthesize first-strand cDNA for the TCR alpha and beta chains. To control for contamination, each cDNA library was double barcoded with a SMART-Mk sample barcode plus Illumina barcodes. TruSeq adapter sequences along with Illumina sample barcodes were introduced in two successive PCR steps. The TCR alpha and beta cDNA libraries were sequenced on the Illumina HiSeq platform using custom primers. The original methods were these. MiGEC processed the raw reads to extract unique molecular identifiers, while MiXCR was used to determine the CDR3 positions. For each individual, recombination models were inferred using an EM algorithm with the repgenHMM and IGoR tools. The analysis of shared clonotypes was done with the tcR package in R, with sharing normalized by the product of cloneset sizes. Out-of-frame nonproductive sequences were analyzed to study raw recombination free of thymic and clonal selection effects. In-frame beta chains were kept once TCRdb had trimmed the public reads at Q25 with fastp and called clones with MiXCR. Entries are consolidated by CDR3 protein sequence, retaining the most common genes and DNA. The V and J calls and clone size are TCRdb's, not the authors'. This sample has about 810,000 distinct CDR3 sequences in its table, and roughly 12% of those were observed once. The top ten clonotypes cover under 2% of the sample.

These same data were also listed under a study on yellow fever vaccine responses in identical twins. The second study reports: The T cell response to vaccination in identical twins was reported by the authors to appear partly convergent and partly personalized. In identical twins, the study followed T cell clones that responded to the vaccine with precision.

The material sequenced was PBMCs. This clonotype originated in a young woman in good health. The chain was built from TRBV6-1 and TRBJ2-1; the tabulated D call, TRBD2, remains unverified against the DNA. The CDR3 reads CASSEDRTTKHV.